The rows below give T cell receptor beta chains drawn from one sample of a study of pediatric ulcerative colitis. The assay was immunoSEQ multiplex PCR, and TCRdb's table has in-frame clones only and misses some. The sample lists about 16,000 clones, approximately 80% occurring once. The sample was gut tissue. The origin of the receptors is a boy aged 5-17 years who was a control in a study of pediatric ulcerative colitis. Both conserved end residues are part of each CDR3. Fields, in order: CDR3 length, J gene, D gene, clone size, V gene, CDR3 protein, CDR3 DNA. A D gene is named only where the DNA matches it firmly. Part of the rows lack a size; the others show once, few, many or a class for expanded clones.

>13|TRBJ2-7|NA|NA|TRBV5-4
CASSLDVGTGNDF
NA
>15|TRBJ2-3|NA|NA|TRBV5-1
CASSLVSKITDTQYF
TGCGCCAGCAGCTTGGTCAGCAAAATCACAGATACGCAGTATTTT
>15|TRBJ2-1|TRBD2|NA|TRBV6-4
CASSATGGFNNEQFF
TGTGCCAGCAGTGCGACGGGGGGATTCAACAATGAGCAGTTCTTC
>13|TRBJ2-3|NA|NA|TRBV7-3
CASSLTGADTQYF
TGTGCCAGCAGCTTGACTGGGGCAGATACGCAGTATTTT
>14|TRBJ2-4|NA|NA|TRBV6-1
CASRSGVAKNIQYF
TGTGCCAGCAGGTCAGGGGTGGCCAAAAACATTCAGTACTTC
>15|TRBJ1-5|NA|NA|TRBV28
CASSPGRSGNQPQHF
TGTGCCAGCAGCCCGGGACGGTCTGGGAATCAGCCCCAGCATTTT
>16|TRBJ2-2|NA|NA|TRBV5-8
CASSLAGGYDTGELFF
TGTGCCAGCAGCTTGGCTGGGGGGTACGACACCGGGGAGCTGTTTTTT
>13|TRBJ2-7|TRBD1|NA|TRBV10-2
CATRPGQVSEQYF
TGCGCCACCCGCCCGGGACAGGTTTCCGAGCAGTACTTC
>14|TRBJ2-3|TRBD2|NA|TRBV19
CASSYGGGTDTQYF
TGTGCCAGTAGTTACGGGGGGGGCACAGATACGCAGTATTTT
>18|TRBJ1-1|NA|NA|TRBV7-8
CASSAIGRTVSWNTEAFF
TGTGCCAGCAGTGCAATAGGGAGGACCGTATCTTGGAACACTGAAGCTTTCTTT
>15|TRBJ1-6|TRBD1|NA|TRBV9
CASSPQTGVNSPLHF
TGTGCCAGCAGCCCACAGACAGGGGTCAATTCACCCCTCCACTTT
>13|TRBJ2-5|NA|NA|TRBV7-8
CASSQDNQETQYF
TGTGCCAGCAGCCAGGACAACCAAGAGACCCAGTACTTC
>13|TRBJ2-7|NA|NA|TRBV14
CASSLSVNYEQYF
TGTGCCAGCAGCCTTTCCGTGAACTACGAGCAGTACTTC
>15|TRBJ1-2|TRBD1|NA|TRBV6-1
CASTYRDSERHGYTF
TGTGCCAGCACCTACCGGGACAGCGAGCGCCACGGCTACACCTTC
>13|TRBJ2-6|NA|NA|TRBV2
CASMISGANVLTF
TGTGCCAGCATGATATCTGGGGCCAACGTCCTGACTTTC
>15|TRBJ2-1|TRBD2|NA|TRBV9
CASSMTSGSYNEQFF
TGTGCCAGCAGCATGACTAGCGGGTCCTACAATGAGCAGTTCTTC
>14|TRBJ2-3|NA|NA|TRBV6-6
CASSYSANTDTQYF
TGTGCCAGCAGTTACTCGGCTAACACAGATACGCAGTATTTT
>17|TRBJ2-6|NA|NA|TRBV7-3
CASSPSGAASGANVLTF
TGTGCCAGCAGCCCCTCGGGGGCGGCCTCTGGGGCCAACGTCCTGACTTTC
>16|TRBJ2-1|TRBD2|NA|TRBV7-2
CASRLNAGTSGGPQFF
TGTGCCAGCAGACTCAATGCCGGGACTAGCGGGGGCCCGCAGTTCTTC
>15|TRBJ1-1|TRBD1|NA|TRBV6-1
CASSEVWTGYTEAFF
TGTGCCAGCAGTGAAGTTTGGACAGGGTACACTGAAGCTTTCTTT
>13|TRBJ1-2|NA|NA|TRBV2
CASSPERNYGYTF
TGTGCCAGCAGTCCCGAGCGGAACTATGGCTACACCTTC
>12|TRBJ2-1|TRBD2|NA|TRBV10-3
CAITSGMDEQFF
TGTGCCATAACTAGCGGGATGGATGAGCAGTTCTTC
>14|TRBJ1-2|NA|NA|TRBV11-2
CASSLHSTNYGYTF
TGTGCCAGCAGCTTACACAGTACTAACTATGGCTACACCTTC
>14|TRBJ2-7|NA|once|TRBV15
CATSRDRNTYEQYF
TGTGCCACCAGCAGGGACAGAAACACCTACGAGCAGTACTTC